The 27 T cell receptor beta chains below all came from one sample that was sequenced in a study of CD4 T cells in relation to SARS-CoV-2 and coronaviruses. Sequenced by immunoSEQ multiplex PCR; TCRdb stores in-frame clones only, minus some. The sample yields about 56,000 clones, under 95% seen once. The sample was naive CD4+ T cells from PBMCs. Subset described: naive CD4+ T cells isolated by negative enrichment. The receptors were gathered from an adult with COVID-19.

The V call is TRBV6-4, the J call TRBJ2-2; possible D gene TRBD2, 5 bases. The CDR3 is 16 residues long. The germline V gene encodes CDR1 MRHNA and CDR2 SNTAGT. V was pared by 6 bases and J by 0 bases, with 14 bases between. CDR3 bases: TGTGCCAGCAGCCCCTTTAGCGTCCCGAACACCGGGGAGCTGTTTTTT. It codes for CASSPFSVPNTGELFF.

The rearrangement links TRBV7-9 to TRBJ2-1, with D perhaps being TRBD1 or TRBD2 (5 bases each). Looked up from germline, CDR1 is SEHNR and CDR2 is FQNEAQ (reference sequence). Trimming shortened V by 5 bases and J by 3 bases, and 20 bases separated the two germline ends. CDR3 length: 17 residues. The CDR3 spells CASSPGRTLSGYNEQFF. Here the CDR3 DNA reads TGTGCCAGCAGCCCGGGGCGAACCCTAAGCGGCTACAATGAGCAGTTCTTC.

This clone was observed a single time. The CDR3 reads CVTAGAGDTQYF. The DNA for the CDR3 is TGTGTCACAGCGGGGGCAGGTGATACGCAGTATTTT. The chain carries TRBV28 and TRBJ2-3; 8 nucleotides match TRBD2. Germline CDR1 and CDR2: MDHEN and SYDVKM. The CDR3 runs to 12 residues. Full variable domain (remainder filled in from reference TRBV28 and TRBJ2-3): DVKVTQSSRYLVKRTGEKVFLECVQDMDHENMFWYRQDPGLGLRLIYFSYDVKMKEKGDIPEGYSVSREKKERFSLILESASTNQTSMYLCVTAGAGDTQYFGPGTRLTVL.

This clone was seen just once. V usage is TRBV9 and J usage is TRBJ2-7; the D gene could be TRBD1 or TRBD2 (5 bases each). V lost 0 bases and J lost 2, with 12 bases in between. This CDR3 region has 15 residues. Germline CDR1 reads SGDLS; CDR2 reads YYNGEE. The CDR3 sequence: CASSVAGTPTYEQYF. The CDR3, as DNA: TGTGCCAGCAGCGTAGCCGGGACCCCCACCTACGAGCAGTACTTC.

The chain joins TRBV4-1 to TRBJ2-1, with 15 nucleotides matching TRBD2. With 2 bases clipped from V and 8 bases from J, the junction kept 13 bases outside the gene matches. The CDR3 consists of 19 residues. Germline values: CDR1 MGHRA, CDR2 YSYEKL. The DNA for the CDR3 is TGCGCCAGCAGCCAACTCGGACTAGCGGGAGGGTTAGATGGCGATGAGCAGTTCTTC. Amino acid sequence: CASSQLGLAGGLDGDEQFF.

The CDR3, as DNA: TGTGCCAGCAGGCTAGGTATAGGAGAGACCCAGTACTTC. Residues: CASRLGIGETQYF. This chain connects TRBV3-1 (or the pseudogene TRBV3-2) to TRBJ2-5; D is undetermined. The CDR3 covers 13 residues. Trimming left V 6 bases short and J 4 bases short, with 12 bases between. Germline lookup yields CDR1 LGHDT and CDR2 YNNKEL (reference sequence).

This rearrangement joins TRBV10-3 to TRBJ2-7; weak D call: TRBD1 (6 bases). The CDR3 has 14 residues. V lost 6 bases and J lost 4, with 16 bases in between. Germline CDR1 reads ENHRY; CDR2 reads SYGVKD. DNA of the CDR3: TGTGCCATCAGCGACCAGGCAGGGGATTACGAGCAGTACTTC. Translating it yields CAISDQAGDYEQYF.

This clone was counted a single time. The chain employs TRBV6-5 and TRBJ2-3; 7 positions agree with TRBD1. V gave up 5 bases and J gave up 2 bases; unmatched junction bases: 4. The CDR3 is 14 amino acids. Germline CDR1 MNHEY, CDR2 SVGAGI. CDR3 in amino acids: CASSRDSYTDTQYF. CDR3 DNA: TGTGCCAGCAGTCGGGACAGCTACACAGATACGCAGTATTTT.

V is TRBV13 and J is TRBJ1-4; 7 bases match TRBD1. V shed 4 bases, J shed 5 bases, and the junction held 4 bases outside the gene matches. In germline, CDR1 is PRHDT, CDR2 FYEKMQ (reference sequence). The CDR3 has 14 residues. The CDR3 loop reads CASSSGTVNEKLFF. CDR3 DNA sequence: TGTGCCAGCAGCTCCGGGACAGTGAATGAAAAACTGTTTTTT.

The rearrangement links TRBV10-3 to TRBJ2-7; no reliable D call. V lost 3 bases and J lost 2, with 8 bases in between. The CDR3 is 13 amino acids. In germline, CDR1 is ENHRY, CDR2 SYGVKD. This chain's CDR3 is CAISEETAYEQYF. CDR3 DNA sequence: TGTGCCATCAGTGAAGAAACAGCCTACGAGCAGTACTTC.

The chain uses TRBV5-6 and TRBJ1-1; no clear D. The CDR3 loop spans 13 amino acids. Deletions cut 0 bases from V and 4 bases from J, with 7 bases between. Germline CDR1 is SGHDT and CDR2 is YYEEEE. DNA of the CDR3: TGTGCCAGCAGCTTGGTGGGGATCACTGAAGCTTTCTTT. This sequence encodes CASSLVGITEAFF.

This chain uses TRBV28 with TRBJ2-7; no reliable D call. V was trimmed by 6 bases and J by 3 bases, leaving 9 bases between them. CDR1 and CDR2 from the germline V gene are MDHEN and SYDVKM. CDR3 length: 12 residues. The CDR3 DNA sequence: TGTGCCAGCAGGCCCCCGAGCTACGAGCAGTACTTC. It codes for CASRPPSYEQYF.

This clone was recorded only once. The chain joins TRBV29-1 to TRBJ2-7; TRBD2 agrees at 8 bases. The CDR3 sequence is 12 residues long. The ends lost 3 bases at V and 5 bases at J; junction bases unmatched: 3. CDR1 is SQVTM, CDR2 ANQGSEA, per germline. CDR3 protein: CSVESGSNEQYF. The CDR3 region has the DNA TGCAGCGTTGAGAGCGGGAGTAACGAGCAGTACTTC.

CDR3 sequence reads: CASSLWSSGGDTEAFF. CDR3 sequence (DNA): TGTGCCAGCAGTTTATGGTCGTCAGGGGGAGACACTGAAGCTTTCTTT. The chain is built from TRBV28 and TRBJ1-1, with TRBD1 identical over 7 bases. Trimming took 0 bases from V and 3 from J; bases not matched to a gene: 7. The CDR3 loop spans 16 amino acids. The germline V gene encodes CDR1 MDHEN and CDR2 SYDVKM.

The chain links TRBV27 to TRBJ2-3; unclear D gene. The CDR3 spans 15 residues. In germline, CDR1 is MNHEY, CDR2 SMNVEV (reference sequence). The V end lost 3 bases, the J end lost 3 bases, and 13 bases lay between the germline ends. The CDR3 nucleotides read TGTGCCAGCAGTTTTTTGGTGGGCAGGACAGATACGCAGTATTTT. It translates to CASSFLVGRTDTQYF.

The rearrangement joins TRBV2 to TRBJ1-1; TRBD1 aligns across 7 bases. The CDR3 runs to 13 residues. With V trimmed by 5 bases and J by 1 base, 1 base remained unmatched. Germline V gene data show CDR1 as SNHLY and CDR2 as FYNNEI. The CDR3 sequence is CASSRTGNTEAFF. DNA of the CDR3: TGTGCCAGCAGTAGGACAGGGAACACTGAAGCTTTCTTT.

This chain uses TRBV30 with TRBJ2-7; TRBD2 matches at 9 bases. This CDR3 comprises 16 residues. In germline, CDR1 is GTSNPN, CDR2 SVGIG (reference sequence). V lost 2 bases and J lost 2; bases outside the gene matches: 10. The CDR3 reads CAWSQQIAGAPYEQYF. The CDR3 nucleotides are TGTGCCTGGAGTCAACAAATAGCGGGAGCCCCCTACGAGCAGTACTTC. The full variable domain, in which reference TRBV30 and TRBJ2-7 provide the parts outside the CDR3, is SQTIHQWPATLVQPVGSPLSLECTVEGTSNPNLYWYRQAAGRGLQLLFYSVGIGQISSEVPQNLSASRPQDRQFILSSKKLLLSDSGFYLCAWSQQIAGAPYEQYFGPGTRLTVT.

V gene TRBV6-4 combines with J gene TRBJ2-3; TRBD1 matches 7 bases. CDR3 length: 17 residues. CDR1 and CDR2 from the germline V gene are MRHNA and SNTAGT. V trimming: 7 bases; J trimming: 3 bases; junction bases outside the gene matches: 16. For the CDR3, the DNA is TGTGCCAGCACCACAGGGGCTCACAGGGGTAAGACAGATACGCAGTATTTT. Translated: CASTTGAHRGKTDTQYF.

CDR3 in amino acids: CAIGSAGAMDTEAFF. Here the CDR3 DNA reads TGTGCCATCGGGAGCGCGGGGGCTATGGACACTGAAGCTTTCTTT. The chain links TRBV10-3 to TRBJ1-1; the D gene is possibly TRBD1 (6 bases). The CDR3 extends over 15 amino acids. From germline, CDR1 is ENHRY and CDR2 SYGVKD. V dropped 8 bases and J dropped 3 bases, with 19 bases sitting between them.

V usage is TRBV4-1 and J usage is TRBJ2-4; possibly TRBD1 for D (5 bases). CDR1 and CDR2 from the germline V gene are MGHRA and YSYEKL. The CDR3 has 16 residues. Trimming took off 3 bases at V and 8 bases at J, with 20 bases between the two ends. The CDR3 here is CASSQVDAGPRDIQYF. The CDR3 coding sequence is TGCGCCAGCAGCCAGGTGGATGCAGGGCCAAGGGACATTCAGTACTTC.

The J gene is TRBJ2-5, the V gene TRBV5-6, with 8 positions matching TRBD1. CDR1 SGHDT and CDR2 YYEEEE come from the germline V gene. V gave up 4 bases and J gave up 5 bases; unmatched junction bases: 7. The length of the CDR3 is 14 residues. The DNA of the CDR3 is TGTGCCAGCAGCCGGGGGACAGGATCGGAGACCCAGTACTTC. It is translated as CASSRGTGSETQYF.

Details on this clone: Other nucleotide sequences from this sample produce the same CDR3. V is TRBV19 and J is TRBJ2-7; TRBD2 matches at 10 bases. V lost 5 bases and J lost 5; bases outside the gene matches: 6. CDR1 and CDR2 from the germline V gene are LNHDA and SQIVND (reference sequence). This CDR3 is 14 amino acids long. This CDR3 reads CASSSASGSDEQYF. In DNA, the CDR3 is TGTGCCAGTAGTTCGGCTAGCGGGAGCGACGAGCAGTACTTC.

The V and J genes are TRBV3-1 (or the pseudogene TRBV3-2) and TRBJ2-7; unclear D gene. CDR3 length: 14 amino acids. V was pared by 4 bases and J by 2 bases, with 12 bases between. Germline CDR1 is LGHDT and CDR2 is YNNKEL (reference sequence). Here the CDR3 reads CASSLLLGTYEQYF. The CDR3 DNA reads as TGTGCCAGCAGCCTCCTCTTGGGCACCTACGAGCAGTACTTC.

The DNA of the CDR3 is TGTGCCTGGAGCCCTCGCGACCACGAGCAGTACTTC. Its protein is CAWSPRDHEQYF. The chain recombines TRBV30 with TRBJ2-7; no firm D call. The germline gives CDR1 GTSNPN, CDR2 SVGIG (reference sequence). The V and J ends lost 3 bases and 5 bases respectively, with 11 bases between them. The CDR3 is 12 amino acids.

The chain carries TRBV2 and TRBJ1-5, with D possibly being TRBD1 (5 bases). V was pared by 3 bases and J by 7 bases, with 13 bases between. Germline V gene sequence: CDR1 SNHLY, CDR2 FYNNEI. This CDR3 is built from 14 residues. This CDR3 reads CASSDWGVGQPQHF. The CDR3 region has the DNA TGTGCCAGCAGTGATTGGGGGGTTGGACAGCCCCAGCATTTT.

V gene TRBV9 combines with J gene TRBJ2-1, with a possible D match to TRBD2 (6 bases). Trimming pared 0 bases from V and 0 bases from J, leaving 13 bases between. From germline, CDR1 is SGDLS and CDR2 YYNGEE. The CDR3 contains 17 residues. CDR3: CASSVGAGFSSYNEQFF. CDR3 DNA sequence: TGTGCCAGCAGCGTAGGAGCGGGCTTTAGCTCCTACAATGAGCAGTTCTTC.

The chain employs TRBV24-1 and TRBJ2-1; TRBD1 agrees at 10 bases. Unmatched junction bases numbered 6, after V lost 3 bases and J lost 2 bases. Germline-derived CDR1 and CDR2 are KGHDR and SFDVKD. The CDR3 covers 17 residues. The CDR3 bases are TGTGCCACCAGTGATACTGGGACAGGGGAGACCTACAATGAGCAGTTCTTC. Amino acid sequence: CATSDTGTGETYNEQFF.